This record concerns one T cell receptor beta chain sequence. The data derive from a study of OX40 agonist ivuxolimab in advanced cancers. This CDR3 spans 12 amino acids. The germline V and J ends were trimmed by 6 bases and 4 bases, with 9 bases remaining between them. Germline V gene lookup returns CDR1 KGHSH and CDR2 LQKENI. The table came from immunoSEQ multiplex PCR; TCRdb's copy has only in-frame clones and leaves some out. The repertoire has around 75,000 clones, around nine tenths of them found once; the top ten carry less than 3%. The gene calls are TRBV18 and TRBJ1-1; perhaps TRBD1 as D (5 bases). The sequence derives from an adult with an advanced solid tumor such as melanoma, head and neck, liver or kidney cancer. The starting material was CD4+ or CD8+ T cells sorted from blood, obtained in a trial of the OX40 agonist ivuxolimab. The CDR3: CASSPDSTEAFF. CDR3 nucleotides: TGTGCCAGCTCCCCCGACAGCACTGAAGCTTTCTTT.